These T cell receptor beta chains were read from a single sample in a study of blood T cell repertoires in COVID-19. The table came from immunoSEQ multiplex PCR; TCRdb's copy has only in-frame clones and leaves some out. Of about 160,000 clones detected, roughly 93% appear once; the ten largest clones hold roughly 2.3%. The specimen sequenced was peripheral blood. The source is a man aged 18 to 29 with acute or convalescent COVID-19. Each CDR3 is given with its conserved first and last residue. Each record gives: CDR3 length, D gene, clone size, V gene, J gene, CDR3 DNA, CDR3 protein. The D gene is left open where the match is weak. Some rows mark clone size as missing; the rest say once, few, many or name a class of expanded clone.

>18|TRBD1|-|TRBV4-1|TRBJ1-6
TGCGCCAGCAGCCGCCCAACCGGGACAGGGGCCCCAGCTTCACCCCTCCACTTT
CASSRPTGTGAPASPLHF
>14|-|-|TRBV2|TRBJ1-5
TGTGCCAGCAGTGAGTGGGCATTGGATCAGCCCCAGCATTTT
CASSEWALDQPQHF
>16|-|-|TRBV11-3|TRBJ2-6
TGTGCCAGCAGCTTAGAAGGGGGCTCTGGGGCCAACGTCCTGACTTTC
CASSLEGGSGANVLTF
>16|TRBD1|-|TRBV19|TRBJ1-1
TGTGCCAGTACCCGAAGGACAGGGGGGCTCAACACTGAAGCTTTCTTT
CASTRRTGGLNTEAFF
>13|TRBD1|-|TRBV6-5|TRBJ1-1
TGTGCCAGCAGTCAAACAGGGGTCTCTGAAGCTTTCTTT
CASSQTGVSEAFF
>12|TRBD1|-|TRBV19|TRBJ1-2
TGTGCCAGCGCCGGACAGGGGAGTGGCTACACCTTC
CASAGQGSGYTF
>14|TRBD1|few|TRBV4-1|TRBJ1-4
TGCGCCAGCAGCCACGAGGGGGCGGAAGAAAAACTGTTTTTT
CASSHEGAEEKLFF
>16|TRBD1|-|TRBV5-1|TRBJ1-2
TGCGCCAGCAGCGACATCACGGACAGGGAGGAATATGGCTACACCTTC
CASSDITDREEYGYTF
>16|TRBD1|-|TRBV6-5|TRBJ1-1
TGTGCCAGCAGTTACCACCTGGGACAGATGAACACTGAAGCTTTCTTT
CASSYHLGQMNTEAFF
>14|TRBD1|-|TRBV15|TRBJ2-5
TGTGCCACCAGCAGAGAAGGACAGGGAGAGACCCAGTACTTC
CATSREGQGETQYF
>14|-|-|TRBV29-1|TRBJ2-2
TGCAGCGTGGGGGGACCTCCGGACACCGGGGAGCTGTTTTTT
CSVGGPPDTGELFF
>18|TRBD2|-|TRBV5-1|TRBJ2-7
TGCGCCAGCAGCTTGGCGGGAGGAAAGGGGCTAGCGATTTACGAGCAGTACTTC
CASSLAGGKGLAIYEQYF
>16|-|-|TRBV9|TRBJ1-1
TGTGCCAGCAGCGTAGATGTGGTGCGGGGGAACACTGAAGCTTTCTTT
CASSVDVVRGNTEAFF
>14|-|-|TRBV5-1|TRBJ1-2
TGCGCCAGCAGCTTGGATGAGCGGGGCTATGGCTACACCTTC
CASSLDERGYGYTF
>11|-|few|TRBV20-1|TRBJ1-4
TGCAGTGCTATGCAGACTGAGAAACTGTTTTTT
CSAMQTEKLFF
>15|TRBD1|-|TRBV11-2|TRBJ2-5
TGTGCCAGCAACTTAAAAGGGACAGGGAGTGAGACCCAGTACTTC
CASNLKGTGSETQYF